One sample yielded the 16 T cell receptor beta chains listed below, sequenced in a study of T cell responses to AZD1222 COVID-19 vaccine. Produced via immunoSEQ multiplex PCR; TCRdb's table is partial and in-frame only. The sample contains 100,000 to 150,000 clones, around 90% of which appear only once. The sample was peripheral blood, taken on day 0 of AZD1222 vaccination. These receptors all stem from an adult in good health.

This chain joins TRBV4-2 and TRBJ1-4, with D possibly being TRBD1 (5 bases). Germline V lookup: CDR1 LGHNA, CDR2 YNFKEQ. The CDR3 covers 15 residues. V lost 8 bases, J lost 1 base, and 14 bases lay in between. The CDR3 protein is CASRPLGETNEKLFF. Written as DNA, the CDR3 is TGTGCCAGCCGGCCCCTGGGGGAAACTAATGAAAAACTGTTTTTT.

The chain joins TRBV7-9 to TRBJ1-3; no clear D gene. Trimming left V 4 bases short and J 2 bases short, with 6 bases between. The CDR3 has 13 amino acids. Looked up from germline, CDR1 is SEHNR and CDR2 is FQNEAQ (reference sequence). In nucleotides, the CDR3 is TGTGCCAGCAGCTCCGCCCCTGGAAACACCATATATTTT. Translating it yields CASSSAPGNTIYF.

The rearrangement uses TRBV2 and TRBJ1-4; 10 bases are shared with TRBD1. V shed 0 bases and J 7 bases; nucleotides not matched to a gene: 2. CDR3 length: 15 amino acids. CDR1 is SNHLY and CDR2 is FYNNEI in the germline V gene. The CDR3 here is CASSEARDRGEKLFF. The CDR3 nucleotides are TGTGCCAGCAGTGAAGCCAGGGACAGGGGTGAAAAACTGTTTTTT.

The chain is built from TRBV3-1 (or the pseudogene TRBV3-2) and TRBJ2-3; 7 bases map to TRBD2. The CDR3 sequence is 14 residues long. V was clipped by 2 bases and J by 6 bases; unmatched bases: 5. Germline lookup yields CDR1 LGHDT and CDR2 YNNKEL (reference sequence). This chain's CDR3 is CASSQNVGGDTQYF. CDR3 DNA: TGTGCCAGCAGCCAAAACGTGGGGGGGGATACGCAGTATTTT.

The chain links TRBV27 to TRBJ1-2, with D perhaps matching TRBD1 (5 bases). This CDR3 has 13 residues. Trimming cost V 5 bases and J 4 bases, with 11 bases left between them. Germline V gene data show CDR1 as MNHEY and CDR2 as SMNVEV (reference sequence). The CDR3 nucleotides are TGTGCCAGCAGTCCCCAGGGCCTCTATGGCTACACCTTC. Translation: CASSPQGLYGYTF.

The chain joins TRBV7-2 to TRBJ1-6, with TRBD1 identical over 7 bases. Trimming cost V 4 bases and J 4 bases; bases outside gene matches: 7. This CDR3 is built from 16 residues. In germline, CDR1 is SGHTA, CDR2 FQGNSA. The CDR3 nucleotides are TGTGCCAGCAGCTCGGAGGGACAGCCTTATAATTCACCCCTCCACTTT. Protein: CASSSEGQPYNSPLHF.

This clone came up once. The chain links TRBV11-2 to TRBJ1-6; 9 bases map to TRBD1. After removal of 5 bases from V and 7 bases from J, the junction contained 3 bases not matched to a gene. CDR1 SGHAT and CDR2 FQNNGV come from the germline V gene. This CDR3 comprises 14 residues. The CDR3 sequence: CASSEQGANSPLHF. The DNA for the CDR3 is TGTGCCAGCAGCGAACAGGGGGCGAATTCACCCCTCCACTTT.

This clone appeared a few times. This rearrangement joins TRBV9 to TRBJ2-1; 9 bases are a match to TRBD2. The V and J ends lost 2 bases and 5 bases, in that order; junction bases with no gene match: 5. The germline gives CDR1 SGDLS, CDR2 YYNGEE. CDR3 size: 15 residues. The chain's CDR3 is CASSVETSGNNEQFF. As DNA, the CDR3 is TGTGCCAGCAGCGTCGAGACTAGCGGTAACAATGAGCAGTTCTTC. Drawing the rest from reference TRBV9 and TRBJ2-1, the complete variable domain is DSGVTQTPKHLITATGQRVTLRCSPRSGDLSVYWYQQSLDQGLQFLIQYYNGEERAKGNILERFSAQQFPDLHSELNLSSLELGDSALYFCASSVETSGNNEQFFGPGTRLTVL.

V and J are TRBV5-6 and TRBJ2-7, with 7 nucleotides matching TRBD1. CDR1 and CDR2 from the germline V gene are SGHDT and YYEEEE. This CDR3 region has 16 residues. The V and J ends lost 3 bases and 6 bases, in that order; junction bases with no gene match: 15. The CDR3 DNA sequence: TGTGCCAGCAGCTACCGACTGACAGGGATTAGCGTCGAGCAGTACTTC. This codes for CASSYRLTGISVEQYF.

The V and J genes are TRBV6-2 or TRBV6-3 and TRBJ2-7; 9 positions match TRBD2. Germline V gene lookup returns CDR1 MNHEY and CDR2 SVGEGT. This CDR3 region has 16 residues. The V segment lost 0 bases and the J segment 3 bases; nucleotides outside the gene matches: 6. CDR3 residues: CASSYSGASGIYEQYF. CDR3 bases: TGTGCCAGCAGTTACTCGGGGGCTAGCGGGATCTACGAGCAGTACTTC.

The V call is TRBV12-5, the J call TRBJ2-2, with 7 bases fitting TRBD1. Per the germline V gene, CDR1 is LGHNT and CDR2 is FRNRAP. Unmatched junction bases numbered 7, after V lost 6 bases and J lost 0 bases. The CDR3 totals 16 residues. The CDR3 spells CASGETGATNTGELFF. The CDR3 DNA reads TGTGCTAGTGGCGAAACAGGGGCAACGAACACCGGGGAGCTGTTTTTT.

CDR3 residues: CASSPDRAGNTIYF. In DNA, the CDR3 is TGTGCCAGCAGTCCGGACAGGGCTGGAAACACCATATATTTT. The chain recombines TRBV6-5 with TRBJ1-3; 8 bases align to TRBD1. Germline assignment: CDR1 MNHEY and CDR2 SVGAGI. V trimming: 5 bases; J trimming: 2 bases; junction bases outside the gene matches: 2. The CDR3 is 14 residues long.

The genes are TRBV27 and TRBJ2-7; maybe TRBD2 (6 bases). Germline V gene sequence: CDR1 MNHEY, CDR2 SMNVEV (reference sequence). V was clipped by 6 bases and J by 1 base, with 13 bases between them. CDR3 length: 14 residues. CDR3 sequence: CASRSPGRSYEQYF. The CDR3 coding sequence is TGTGCCAGCAGGAGTCCAGGGAGGTCCTACGAGCAGTACTTC.

V is TRBV5-4 and J is TRBJ2-7; 9 bases are a match to TRBD1. V was clipped by 5 bases and J by 3 bases; unmatched bases: 6. The length of the CDR3 is 14 residues. Per the germline V gene, CDR1 is SGHNT and CDR2 is YYREEE (reference sequence). This chain's CDR3 is CASSPDRGNYEQYF. The CDR3 region has the DNA TGTGCCAGCAGTCCGGACAGGGGAAACTACGAGCAGTACTTC.

The chain uses TRBV11-2 and TRBJ2-5; D is perhaps TRBD1 or TRBD2 (5 bases each). Germline CDR1 reads SGHAT; CDR2 reads FQNNGV. Trimming took 3 bases from V and 4 from J, leaving 12 bases between them. This CDR3 comprises 14 residues. The CDR3 DNA is TGTGCCAGCAGCTTCGGTTTGGGACGAGAGACCCAGTACTTC. Amino acid sequence: CASSFGLGRETQYF.

The V gene is TRBV30, the J gene TRBJ2-2; possibly TRBD1 for D (5 bases). V was shortened by 2 bases and J by 6 bases, with 10 bases between the two germline ends. The CDR3 is 13 residues long. Germline-derived CDR1 and CDR2 are GTSNPN and SVGIG (reference sequence). CDR3 bases: TGTGCCTGGAGTCCTAACAGGCCCGGGGAGCTGTTTTTT. Encoded protein: CAWSPNRPGELFF.